One sample yielded the 32 T cell receptor beta chains listed below, sequenced in a study of T cell clonality in common variable immunodeficiency. TCRdb keeps only in-frame clones here, not all; method: immunoSEQ multiplex PCR. The sample gives some 45,000 clones, none seen only once, and the top ten clones hold about 6.5%. The sequenced sample was peripheral blood mononuclear cells. Source of these receptors: a person aged 18 to 75 in good health.

This clone was counted many times. The read finishes 3 residues shy of the CDR3 end, and the germline J gene is used to complete it. V usage is TRBV20-1 and J usage is TRBJ1-3, with TRBD1 identical over 9 bases. V shed 0 bases, J shed 8 bases, and the junction held 5 bases outside the gene matches. This CDR3 region has 14 residues. CDR1 is DFQATT and CDR2 is SNEGSKA in the germline V gene (reference sequence). The CDR3 bases that were read are TGCAGTGCTAGAGATGCAGACAGGGGGGACACC. Translating gives CSARDADRGDT. The full CDR3 is CSARDADRGDTIYF.

This clone was seen repeatedly, ten times or more. Read coverage stops 3 residues before the CDR3 terminus; the germline J gene supplies the remainder. The rearrangement joins TRBV4-2 to TRBJ2-7; D uncertain. Germline CDR1 and CDR2: LGHNA and YNFKEQ. V dropped 0 bases and J dropped 4 bases, with 4 bases sitting between them. CDR3 length equals 12 residues. Incomplete CDR3 DNA: TGTGCCAGCAGCCAAGACGGTTACGAG. Translating gives CASSQDGYE. The whole CDR3 sequence reads CASSQDGYEQYF.

Points on this clone: The read falls 3 residues short of the CDR3 end, and the missing part is taken from the germline J gene. The rearrangement joins TRBV11-3 to TRBJ2-1; D might be TRBD1 (5 bases). V was trimmed by 1 base and J by 9 bases, leaving 7 bases between them. The germline V gene encodes CDR1 SGHNT and CDR2 YENEEA. There are 12 residues in the CDR3. The CDR3 sequence: CASSLAGFEQFF. The sequenced part of the CDR3 DNA is TGTGCCAGCAGCTTAGCAGGGTTTGAG.

Remarks on this clone: The sequence runs out 3 residues before the end of the CDR3; the remainder is reconstructed from the germline J gene. V is TRBV7-9 and J is TRBJ2-3, with 8 bases matching TRBD1. Germline V lookup: CDR1 SEHNR, CDR2 FQNEAQ (reference sequence). The CDR3 spans 15 residues. The CDR3 protein is CASSSPGTGGETQYF. CDR3 bases read: TGTGCCAGCAGCTCACCCGGGACAGGAGGGGAGACG.

This clone was observed many times. The read terminates 3 residues before the CDR3 end, so the remaining end is supplied by the germline J gene. Other DNA sequences of this sample code for an identical CDR3. The chain links TRBV18 to TRBJ1-1; D call uncertain. Trimming stripped 2 bases from V and 0 bases from J, with 7 bases between. Looked up from germline, CDR1 is KGHSH and CDR2 is LQKENI. The CDR3 spans 14 residues. Incomplete CDR3 DNA: TGTGCCAGCTCACCAACTACCCTGAACACTGAA. Amino acids: CASSPTTLNTE. The whole CDR3 protein is CASSPTTLNTEAFF.

In this sample, this clone turned up many times. The read stops 3 residues short of the end of the CDR3; the missing end is completed from the germline J gene. The chain joins TRBV5-6 to TRBJ2-7; D gene uncertain. Trimming removed 2 bases at V and 4 bases at J, with 4 bases between. CDR1 and CDR2 from the germline V gene are SGHDT and YYEEEE. CDR3 size: 11 residues. The DNA read from the CDR3 is TGTGCCAGCAGCTTTTCTTACGAG. It specifies CASSFSYE. The CDR3 in its entirety is CASSFSYEQYF. Looking up the rest from reference TRBV5-6 and TRBJ2-7 gives the full variable domain: DAGVTQSPTHLIKTRGQQVTLRCSPKSGHDTVSWYQQALGQGPQFIFQYYEEEERQRGNFPDRFSGHQFPNYSSELNVNALLLGDSALYLCASSFSYEQYFGPGTRLTVT.

This clone was seen repeatedly, ten times or more. The sequence runs out 3 residues before the end of the CDR3; the remainder is reconstructed from the germline J gene. V gene TRBV6-1 combines with J gene TRBJ2-2, with 7 bases identical to TRBD1. CDR1 and CDR2 (germline): MNHNS, SASEGT. This CDR3 has 15 amino acids. The part of the CDR3 DNA that was read is TGTGCCAGCAGTGCCCGACAGGGTCCTAATGAAAAG. Translation gives CASSARQGPNEK. The complete CDR3 protein is CASSARQGPNEKLFF.

This clone appeared a few times. The sequence runs out 3 residues before the end of the CDR3; the remainder is reconstructed from the germline J gene. V and J are TRBV7-2 and TRBJ2-3; D may be TRBD2 (6 bases). Germline CDR1 is SGHTA and CDR2 is FQGNSA. V was clipped by 1 base and J by 2 bases, with 7 bases between them. The CDR3 has 14 amino acids. The DNA read from the CDR3 is TGTGCCAGCAGCTTAGGGGGGGTCACAGATACG. The encoded protein is CASSLGGVTDT. The whole CDR3 sequence reads CASSLGGVTDTQYF.

This clone was detected ten times or more. The read ends 3 residues shy of where the CDR3 ends; the end is completed using the germline J gene. The chain links TRBV4-2 to TRBJ1-1; tentatively, D is TRBD1 (5 bases). Germline V CDR1 and CDR2: LGHNA, YNFKEQ. The CDR3 sequence is 14 residues long. V lost 3 bases and J lost 4, with 12 bases in between. CDR3 DNA (partial): TGTGCCAGCAGCCACGAGAGAGGGGTCACTGAA. Translation: CASSHERGVTE. The entire CDR3 protein reads CASSHERGVTEAFF.

This clone was seen a handful of times. Read sequence stops 3 residues before the CDR3 end, and the germline J gene provides the missing end. The chain links TRBV5-6 to TRBJ1-1; D is possibly TRBD1 (5 bases). CDR1 is SGHDT and CDR2 is YYEEEE in the germline V gene. This CDR3 has 13 residues. The CDR3 reads CASSLHAGREAFF. The sequenced CDR3 bases are TGTGCCAGCAGCTTGCATGCAGGGAGGGAA.

Only a few counts were recorded for this clone. A much more abundant neighbour one base away suggests this may be a read error. Other DNA sequences in the sample encode the same CDR3. CDR3: CASSYWQGPANEQFF. CDR3 bases read: TGTGCCAGCAGTTACTGGCAAGGGCCGGCGAATGAG. This sequence joins TRBV6-2 or TRBV6-3 and TRBJ2-1; D is unresolved. The CDR3 extends 3 residues past the end of the read, so its final part is completed from the germline J gene. Germline CDR1 and CDR2: MNHEY and SVGEGT. The CDR3 sequence is 15 residues long. The germline V and J ends were trimmed by 1 base and 7 bases, with 14 bases remaining between them.

There are many counts of this clone. From the germline J gene comes the end of the CDR3, since the read stops 3 residues before it. The chain combines TRBV5-4 with TRBJ1-2; a weak D match, TRBD1 (5 bases). The germline gives CDR1 SGHNT, CDR2 YYREEE (reference sequence). CDR3 length: 16 amino acids. Trimming shortened V by 4 bases and J by 4 bases, and 20 bases separated the two germline ends. CDR3 in amino acids: CASSAPGGGLIYGYTF. Partial CDR3 DNA: TGTGCCAGCAGCGCCCCGGGGGGGGGACTCATCTATGGC.

This clone was observed many times. The read stops 3 residues short of the end of the CDR3; the missing end is completed from the germline J gene. V usage is TRBV3-1 (or the pseudogene TRBV3-2) and J usage is TRBJ2-5, with 8 bases lining up with TRBD1. Germline loops: CDR1 LGHDT, CDR2 YNNKEL (reference sequence). The CDR3 extends over 15 amino acids. V was pared by 1 base and J by 1 base, with 2 bases of the junction left unmatched. CDR3 protein: CASSQGTGSQETQYF. The sequenced CDR3 bases are TGTGCCAGCAGCCAAGGGACAGGGTCCCAAGAGACC.

This clone was seen at least ten times. The read ends 3 residues before the CDR3 terminus; that terminus is restored from the germline J gene. The chain carries TRBV5-5 and TRBJ2-5, with 7 bases fitting TRBD1. This CDR3 is 15 amino acids long. CDR1 is SGHKS, CDR2 YYEKEE, per germline (reference sequence). J was trimmed by 3 bases and V by 0 bases; bases with no gene match: 5. CDR3 sequence reads: CASSLAPTGKETQYF. CDR3 DNA (partial): TGTGCCAGCAGCTTGGCCCCGACAGGGAAAGAGACC. Supplemented by reference TRBV5-5 and TRBJ2-5, the full variable domain reads DAGVTQSPTHLIKTRGQQVTLRCSPISGHKSVSWYQQVLGQGPQFIFQYYEKEERGRGNFPDRFSARQFPNYSSELNVNALLLGDSALYLCASSLAPTGKETQYFGPGTRLLVL.

This clone was picked up many times. The CDR3 reads CASSLSQGAETQYF. Incomplete CDR3 DNA: TGTGCCAGCAGCTTATCCCAGGGGGCGGAGACC. This sequence joins TRBV7-7 and TRBJ2-5; 8 positions agree with TRBD1. The read ends 3 residues shy of where the CDR3 ends; the end is completed using the germline J gene. The CDR3 runs to 14 residues. The germline gives CDR1 SSHAT, CDR2 FNYEAQ (reference sequence). After removal of 2 bases from V and 5 bases from J, the junction contained 4 bases not matched to a gene. Full variable domain (remainder filled in from reference TRBV7-7 and TRBJ2-5): GAGVSQSPRYKVTKRGQDVTLRCDPISSHATLYWYQQALGQGPEFLTYFNYEAQPDKSGLPSDRFSAERPEGSISTLTIQRTEQRDSAMYRCASSLSQGAETQYFGPGTRLLVL.

This clone was recorded at least ten times. The read halts 3 residues ahead of the CDR3 end, with the missing end drawn from the germline J gene. This chain uses TRBV4-1 with TRBJ2-7; D is undetermined. Trimming removed 0 bases at V and 0 bases at J, with 18 bases between. The CDR3 totals 18 residues. CDR1 and CDR2 (germline): MGHRA, YSYEKL. CDR3 bases read: TGCGCCAGCAGCCAAGAGAGCCCTATAACTTTGAGCTCCTACGAG. This gives the protein CASSQESPITLSSYE. The whole CDR3 protein is CASSQESPITLSSYEQYF.

In this sample, this clone turned up a few times. The read terminates 3 residues before the CDR3 end, so the remaining end is supplied by the germline J gene. The V call is TRBV7-6, the J call TRBJ2-3; 9 bases are a match to TRBD2. Germline lookup yields CDR1 SGHVS and CDR2 FNYEAQ. The CDR3 has 17 residues. Trimming at V came to 5 bases and at J to 5 bases, leaving 14 bases not matched to a gene. The part of the CDR3 DNA that was read is TGTGCCAGCAGCCCAACGACTAGCGGAGGTTGGGGAGATACG. Encoded protein: CASSPTTSGGWGDT. The entire CDR3 reads CASSPTTSGGWGDTQYF.

This clone was seen ten or more times. The read finishes 3 residues shy of the CDR3 end, and the germline J gene is used to complete it. This rearrangement joins TRBV19 to TRBJ2-3; 8 bases align to TRBD1. The CDR3 contains 14 residues. The V segment lost 6 bases and the J segment 6 bases; nucleotides outside the gene matches: 8. Germline assignment: CDR1 LNHDA and CDR2 SQIVND (reference sequence). The CDR3 sequence: CASRGQGGWDTQYF. The part of the CDR3 DNA that was read is TGTGCCAGTAGAGGACAGGGAGGTTGGGATACG.

This clone was detected many times. Read sequence stops 3 residues before the CDR3 end, and the germline J gene provides the missing end. The chain recombines TRBV5-1 with TRBJ1-1; no clear D. Trimming removed 4 bases from V and 4 bases from J, with 17 bases in between. CDR1 and CDR2 (germline): SGHRS, YFSETQ. The CDR3 length is 15 residues. CDR3 DNA, as far as it was read: TGCGCCAGCAGCCCCCCGGGTCCATTCGGCACTGAA. Encoded protein: CASSPPGPFGTE. The whole CDR3 reads CASSPPGPFGTEAFF.

This clone occurred many times. The CDR3 end falls 3 residues outside the read, so it is completed with the germline J gene. The chain is built from TRBV4-2 and TRBJ1-1, with D possibly TRBD1 on 5 matching bases. Germline CDR1 and CDR2: LGHNA and YNFKEQ. The CDR3 length is 15 residues. V was shortened by 0 bases and J by 4 bases, with 12 bases between the two germline ends. CDR3 DNA (partial): TGTGCCAGCAGCCAAGATGTGTCAGGGCCCACTGAA. Residues: CASSQDVSGPTE. The CDR3 in its entirety is CASSQDVSGPTEAFF.

This clone was counted at least ten times. The CDR3 is cut off 3 residues early in the read; its end comes from the germline J gene. J is TRBJ1-5 and V is TRBV10-2; D possibly corresponds to TRBD1 (5 bases). There are 13 residues in the CDR3. Trimming left V 6 bases short and J 2 bases short, with 8 bases between. In germline, CDR1 is WSHSY, CDR2 SAAADI. CDR3 bases read: TGCGCCAGCAGGGTAGGGGGCAATCAGCCC. It yields the protein CASRVGGNQP. The whole CDR3 sequence is CASRVGGNQPQHF.

This clone was seen at least ten times. The read is 3 residues too short to cover the CDR3 end, so that end is filled in from the germline J gene. The rearrangement joins TRBV20-1 to TRBJ2-7; 11 bases align to TRBD2. This CDR3 is built from 15 residues. Per the germline V gene, CDR1 is DFQATT and CDR2 is SNEGSKA (reference sequence). V dropped 6 bases and J dropped 2; count of bases not matched to a gene: 9. CDR3 DNA, as far as it was read: TGCAGTGCCGAAGATCCGGGACTAGCGGCCTACGAG. Its protein is CSAEDPGLAAYE. The entire CDR3 protein is CSAEDPGLAAYEQYF.

CDR3 amino acids: CASSTAGTVWEGQYF. Incomplete CDR3 DNA: TGCGCCAGCAGCACCGCCGGGACAGTGTGGGAGGGT. V usage is TRBV5-1 and J usage is TRBJ2-4; either TRBD1 or TRBD2 may fit D (7 bases each). Coverage ceases 3 residues before the CDR3 finishes, and the germline J gene fills in the end. CDR1 and CDR2 (germline): SGHRS, YFSETQ. The CDR3 is 15 residues long.

Comment on this clone: This sample includes further DNA sequences coding for the same CDR3. The CDR3 here is CASSESTGASTIYF. The CDR3 DNA, read in part, is TGCGCCAGCAGTGAGTCGACTGGGGCGTCCACT. The chain couples TRBV10-2 to TRBJ1-3; possible D gene TRBD1, 5 bases. The CDR3 goes on 3 residues after the read ends, and that part is filled in from the germline J gene. CDR1 and CDR2 (germline): WSHSY, SAAADI. The CDR3 is 14 amino acids.

This clone came up many times. The read finishes 3 residues shy of the CDR3 end, and the germline J gene is used to complete it. V and J are TRBV6-2 or TRBV6-3 and TRBJ2-3, with D maybe TRBD2 (7 bases). Germline-derived CDR1 and CDR2 are MNHEY and SVGEGT. The CDR3 is made up of 15 amino acids. V was shortened by 7 bases and J by 2 bases, with 16 bases between the two germline ends. The chain's CDR3 is CASTRGGQLTDTQYF. Partial CDR3 DNA: TGTGCCAGCACCCGCGGGGGACAACTCACAGATACG.

Remarks on this clone: Being one base from a much bigger clone, this may be a read error. The CDR3 goes on 3 residues after the read ends, and that part is filled in from the germline J gene. This sequence joins TRBV6-1 and TRBJ1-4; D may be TRBD1 (6 bases). CDR1 MNHNS and CDR2 SASEGT come from the germline V gene. This CDR3 contains 18 residues. The sequenced CDR3 bases are TGTGCCAGCAGTGAACGCGACAGGCTCTACTCTGGGGCCAACGTA. This translates into CASSERDRLYSGANV. The CDR3 reads in full as CASSERDRLYSGANVLFF.

This clone has at least ten counts. Read sequence stops 3 residues before the CDR3 end, and the germline J gene provides the missing end. The chain links TRBV18 to TRBJ1-3; D gene uncertain. This CDR3 is built from 15 residues. V shed 6 bases and J shed 4 bases, with 16 bases lying between them. Germline V lookup: CDR1 KGHSH, CDR2 LQKENI. The CDR3 loop is CASSLRSGSGNTIYF. CDR3 DNA, as far as it was read: TGTGCCAGCTCCCTACGCAGCGGTTCGGGAAACACC. The full variable domain, with the rest looked up from reference TRBV18 and TRBJ1-3, is NAGVMQNPRHLVRRRGQEARLRCSPMKGHSHVYWYRQLPEEGLKFMVYLQKENIIDESGMPKERFSAEFPKEGPSILRIQQVVRGDSAAYFCASSLRSGSGNTIYFGEGSWLTVV.

This clone was observed at least ten times. Read sequence stops 3 residues before the CDR3 end, and the germline J gene provides the missing end. This sequence joins TRBV6-2 or TRBV6-3 and TRBJ2-3, with D possibly TRBD1 on 6 matching bases. Germline V gene lookup returns CDR1 MNHEY and CDR2 SVGEGT. The CDR3 runs to 15 residues. V lost 2 bases to trimming and J lost 1 base, with 10 bases between them. Partial CDR3 DNA: TGTGCCAGCAGTTACATGGGGGCCGGCACAGATACG. Translating gives CASSYMGAGTDT. The CDR3, in full, reads CASSYMGAGTDTQYF.

This clone came up many times. CDR3 in amino acids: CAWRGFDRLSGGYTF. The covered CDR3 bases are TGTGCCTGGAGGGGGTTTGACAGGCTATCGGGTGGC. The J gene is TRBJ1-2, the V gene TRBV30, with a tentative D call TRBD1 (6 bases). The CDR3 end lies 3 residues beyond the end of the read and is filled in from the germline J gene. CDR1 is GTSNPN, CDR2 SVGIG, per germline (reference sequence). The V end was cut by 3 bases, the J end by 7 bases, with 21 bases between. The CDR3 is made up of 15 amino acids.

The table lists this clone with many counts. The read is 3 residues too short to cover the CDR3 end, so that end is filled in from the germline J gene. The chain employs TRBV20-1 and TRBJ2-7, with TRBD1 matching 8 bases. Trimming took 4 bases from V and 5 from J; bases not matched to a gene: 7. Germline V gene sequence: CDR1 DFQATT, CDR2 SNEGSKA (reference sequence). The CDR3 runs to 13 residues. The sequenced part of the CDR3 DNA is TGCAGTGCTACCGGGACAGGTCACCACGAG. This gives the protein CSATGTGHHE. The whole CDR3 reads CSATGTGHHEQYF.

Notes on this clone: Read sequence stops 3 residues before the CDR3 end, and the germline J gene provides the missing end. This chain connects TRBV7-2 to TRBJ1-1, with D possibly TRBD1 on 6 matching bases. The germline gives CDR1 SGHTA, CDR2 FQGNSA. V lost 5 bases, J lost 0 bases, and 7 bases lay in between. The CDR3 consists of 13 residues. The CDR3: CASSRDMNTEAFF. The part of the CDR3 DNA that was read is TGTGCCAGCAGCCGGGACATGAACACTGAA.

This clone occurred many times. The sequence runs out 3 residues before the end of the CDR3; the remainder is reconstructed from the germline J gene. The V call is TRBV10-3, the J call TRBJ1-2; 7 bases map to TRBD1. The J segment lost 0 bases and the V segment lost 6 bases, leaving 7 bases of the junction unmatched. Germline V gene lookup returns CDR1 ENHRY and CDR2 SYGVKD. The CDR3 extends over 15 amino acids. CDR3 sequence reads: CAISLKQGSNYGYTF. The CDR3 bases that were read are TGTGCCATCAGCCTAAAACAGGGGTCTAACTATGGC.